The 26 T cell receptor beta chains in this list originate from one sample, sequenced in a study of T-cell memory formation after mild COVID-19 (dated by TCRdb to about 2021). The method was 5' RACE. Instrument on record: Illumina NovaSeq 6000. TCRdb applied fastp at Q25 and MiXCR to the public reads, then kept only in-frame beta chains. Identical CDR3 protein sequences are pooled into one entry, listed with their most common genes and DNA. Here the sample has about 250,000 distinct CDR3 sequences; about 20% occur a single time. The top ten clones comprise 23% of the sample. Material: PBMCs or a T cell subset sorted from them (not recorded which). The origin of the receptors is a man aged 18 to 29 who had mild COVID-19 (a few samples of this study predate the infection). The sample titles of this study are shuffled in the database, so cell type and time point are left out; the donor was told from shared clones.

This clonotype was detected a few times. V gene TRBV6-9 combines with J gene TRBJ1-5; D call uncertain. The CDR3 consists of 12 residues. Trimming pared 6 bases from V and 6 bases from J, leaving 9 bases between. Germline V lookup: CDR1 MNHGY, CDR2 SVAAGI. The CDR3 sequence is CASSARIQPQHF. The CDR3 region has the DNA TGTGCCAGCAGCGCCCGGATTCAGCCCCAGCATTTT.

This rearrangement joins TRBV28 to TRBJ1-2; D is unclear. V lost 4 bases and J 4 bases, leaving 10 bases between the germline ends. Germline V gene sequence: CDR1 MDHEN, CDR2 SYDVKM. This CDR3 region has 13 residues. CDR3 residues: CASSSGEGYGYTF. The CDR3 coding sequence is TGTGCCAGCAGTTCGGGTGAAGGCTATGGCTACACCTTC.

The table lists this clonotype with a few counts. This chain links TRBV20-1 with TRBJ2-1, with TRBD1 matching over 9 bases. This CDR3 has 14 residues. The trim removed 6 bases at V and 7 bases at J, leaving 10 bases unmatched. Germline CDR1 and CDR2: DFQATT and SNEGSKA (reference sequence). As DNA, the CDR3 is TGCAGTGCGAGGGGACAGGGATTGAGGAATGAGCAGTTCTTC. Amino acids: CSARGQGLRNEQFF.

This clonotype came up a few times. CDR3 sequence (DNA): TGTGCCAGCAGTTTACTCAGCTCCTACAATGAGCAGTTCTTC. Amino acids: CASSLLSSYNEQFF. The gene calls are TRBV12-3 or TRBV12-4 and TRBJ2-1, with D unclear. V lost 2 bases and J lost 0, with 5 bases in between. CDR3 length: 14 amino acids.

In its sample, this clonotype was seen many times. The V gene is TRBV9, the J gene TRBJ2-1, with a tentative D call TRBD1 (6 bases). Germline CDR1 is SGDLS and CDR2 is YYNGEE. The length of the CDR3 is 14 residues. Between the trimmed V and J ends, which lost 7 bases and 9 bases, there was a span of 20 bases. Here the CDR3 reads CASSRGGSESEQFF. The CDR3 bases are TGTGCCAGCTCCAGAGGGGGTTCCGAGAGTGAGCAGTTCTTC.

This clonotype has more than one count but fewer than ten. The chain couples TRBV2 to TRBJ2-5, with 10 bases fitting TRBD2. V shed 4 bases and J 0 bases; nucleotides not matched to a gene: 14. CDR1 is SNHLY and CDR2 is FYNNEI in the germline V gene. The CDR3 runs to 19 residues. The CDR3 DNA reads TGTGCCAGCAGTGTAAGTCTAGCGGGGGCCACCCTGTACCAAGAGACCCAGTACTTC. Amino acids: CASSVSLAGATLYQETQYF. Combining the CDR3 with reference TRBV2 and TRBJ2-5 gives the whole variable domain EPEVTQTPSHQVTQMGQEVILRCVPISNHLYFYWYRQILGQKVEFLVSFYNNEISEKSEIFDDQFSVERPDGSNFTLKIRSTKLEDSAMYFCASSVSLAGATLYQETQYFGPGTRLLVL.

This CDR3 is CASSKGGLAGDNTDTQYF. CDR3 sequence (DNA): TGCGCCAGCAGCAAAGGGGGACTAGCGGGGGACAACACAGATACGCAGTATTTT. J is TRBJ2-3 and V is TRBV4-3; 14 bases align to TRBD2. The ends lost 5 bases at V and 2 bases at J; junction bases unmatched: 9. Germline-derived CDR1 and CDR2 are LGHNA and YSLEER. This CDR3 contains 18 residues.

J is TRBJ2-6 and V is TRBV5-1; D is uncertain. Germline lookup yields CDR1 SGHRS and CDR2 YFSETQ. With 0 bases removed from V and 0 bases from J, the gap between germline ends came to 10 bases. The CDR3 totals 17 residues. In DNA form, the CDR3 reads TGCGCCAGCAGCTTGGATTTAGGAATCTCTGGGGCCAACGTCCTGACTTTC. Its protein is CASSLDLGISGANVLTF.

This clonotype was seen a handful of times. The chain employs TRBV27 and TRBJ2-3; no definite D call. This CDR3 has 12 residues. Germline V gives CDR1 MNHEY, CDR2 SMNVEV (reference sequence). With 5 bases removed from V and 6 bases from J, the gap between germline ends came to 9 bases. The CDR3 sequence is CASSPVPDTQYF. In DNA, the CDR3 is TGTGCCAGCAGTCCCGTCCCGGATACGCAGTATTTT.

This clonotype was detected only a few times. V gene TRBV30 combines with J gene TRBJ1-2; D is possibly TRBD1 (6 bases). Germline CDR1 is GTSNPN and CDR2 is SVGIG (reference sequence). This CDR3 comprises 13 residues. V lost 2 bases to trimming and J lost 5 bases, with 12 bases between them. CDR3 sequence: CAWSYRAEYGYTF. The CDR3 DNA is TGTGCCTGGAGTTACAGGGCGGAGTATGGCTACACCTTC.

This chain joins TRBV18 and TRBJ2-2; TRBD1 agrees at 8 bases. The CDR3 is 13 residues long. Trimming removed 4 bases from V and 6 bases from J; junction bases left unmatched: 1. Germline V CDR1 and CDR2: KGHSH, LQKENI. CDR3 nucleotide sequence: TGTGCCAGCTCACGGACAGGGCCCGGGGAGCTGTTTTTT. Its protein product is CASSRTGPGELFF.

This clonotype was observed a few times. The rearrangement uses TRBV4-3 and TRBJ1-3; TRBD1 matches 7 bases. There are 15 residues in the CDR3. The ends lost 3 bases at V and 4 bases at J; junction bases unmatched: 6. Germline assignment: CDR1 LGHNA and CDR2 YSLEER. For the CDR3, the DNA is TGCGCCAGCAGCCACCTACAGGGGCTGGGAAACACCATATATTTT. Its translation is CASSHLQGLGNTIYF.

This clonotype came up a few times. V and J are TRBV2 and TRBJ2-7; D perhaps matches TRBD2 (6 bases). V was shortened by 9 bases and J by 6 bases, with 15 bases between the two germline ends. Germline CDR1 SNHLY, CDR2 FYNNEI. This CDR3 region has 12 residues. This CDR3 reads CASTSGVGEQYF. The CDR3, as DNA: TGTGCCAGTACCTCGGGGGTAGGCGAGCAGTACTTC.

The chain uses TRBV12-3 or TRBV12-4 and TRBJ1-1, with unresolved D. Trimming pared 5 bases from V and 3 bases from J, leaving 13 bases between. CDR3 size: 14 residues. The CDR3 sequence is CASSTRAGYTEAFF. CDR3 DNA sequence: TGTGCCAGCAGTACCCGGGCGGGTTACACTGAAGCTTTCTTT.

The chain carries TRBV19 and TRBJ2-1; 10 nucleotides align to TRBD2. Germline V gene lookup returns CDR1 LNHDA and CDR2 SQIVND (reference sequence). V shed 5 bases and J 13 bases; nucleotides not matched to a gene: 8. CDR3 size: 13 residues. For the CDR3, the DNA is TGTGCCAGTAGTTCCCAGCGGGGGGGCGATCAGTTCTTC. It specifies CASSSQRGGDQFF.

There are a few counts of this clonotype. The chain links TRBV20-1 to TRBJ2-1; 7 bases agree with TRBD1. The CDR3 spans 14 residues. Germline CDR1 and CDR2: DFQATT and SNEGSKA (reference sequence). V gave up 0 bases and J gave up 10 bases; unmatched junction bases: 9. The CDR3, as DNA: TGCAGTGCTAGAGAGCCGGGACAGACAGGAGAGCAGTTCTTC. Amino acids: CSAREPGQTGEQFF.

The genes are TRBV30 and TRBJ2-7; 7 positions agree with TRBD1. This CDR3 comprises 13 residues. The V and J ends lost 3 bases and 7 bases, in that order; junction bases with no gene match: 9. Germline V gives CDR1 GTSNPN, CDR2 SVGIG (reference sequence). This CDR3 is CAWSSTGIGEQYF. The CDR3 bases are TGTGCCTGGAGCTCGACAGGGATCGGTGAGCAGTACTTC.

This clonotype was picked up a small number of times. V is TRBV7-6 and J is TRBJ2-7; TRBD2 agrees at 9 bases. Germline trimming cut 4 bases from V and 5 bases from J; bases unmatched to any gene: 6. CDR1 is SGHVS and CDR2 is FNYEAQ in the germline V gene. The CDR3 contains 14 residues. The CDR3, as DNA: TGTGCCAGCAGCTCGGGACTAGCCTTGAACGAGCAGTACTTC. It translates to CASSSGLALNEQYF. Full variable domain (remainder filled in from reference TRBV7-6 and TRBJ2-7): GAGVSQSPRYKVTKRGQDVALRCDPISGHVSLYWYRQALGQGPEFLTYFNYEAQQDKSGLPNDRFSAERPEGSISTLTIQRTEQRDSAMYRCASSSGLALNEQYFGPGTRLTVT.

The J gene is TRBJ1-1, the V gene TRBV24-1, with 7 bases that match TRBD1. The CDR3 has 14 residues. V lost 3 bases and J lost 5; bases outside the gene matches: 5. Germline assignment: CDR1 KGHDR and CDR2 SFDVKD. The CDR3 region has the DNA TGTGCCACCAGTGATACACAGGGGCGGACTGAAGCTTTCTTT. This gives the protein CATSDTQGRTEAFF.

There are many counts of this clonotype. The chain couples TRBV6-5 to TRBJ1-6; 9 bases line up with TRBD1. Germline assignment: CDR1 MNHEY and CDR2 SVGAGI. V was pared by 3 bases and J by 9 bases, with 12 bases of the junction left unmatched. CDR3 size: 17 residues. The CDR3 reads CASSYWVPGQGGSPLHF. The CDR3 DNA sequence: TGTGCCAGCAGTTATTGGGTCCCGGGACAGGGTGGTTCACCCCTCCACTTT.

This clonotype was counted at least ten times. V gene TRBV5-1 combines with J gene TRBJ1-1; 9 nucleotides agree with TRBD1. Germline V CDR1 and CDR2: SGHRS, YFSETQ. V lost 4 bases to trimming and J lost 0 bases; unmatched junction nucleotides: 13. The CDR3 runs to 18 residues. The DNA for the CDR3 is TGCGCCAGCAGCCCTCAGGGACAGGGCTCACCTATGAACACTGAAGCTTTCTTT. Translated: CASSPQGQGSPMNTEAFF.

The chain links TRBV5-1 to TRBJ1-4; D is possibly TRBD1 (5 bases). Trimming shortened V by 0 bases and J by 4 bases, and 10 bases separated the two germline ends. This CDR3 has 15 residues. CDR1 is SGHRS and CDR2 is YFSETQ in the germline V gene. The CDR3 spells CASSLAGTSNEKLFF. Here the CDR3 DNA reads TGCGCCAGCAGCTTGGCGGGGACGAGTAATGAAAAACTGTTTTTT.

Only a few counts were recorded for this clonotype. The V and J genes are TRBV12-3 or TRBV12-4 and TRBJ2-7; D not certain. The germline V and J ends were trimmed by 5 bases and 3 bases, with 8 bases remaining between them. The length of the CDR3 is 12 residues. The CDR3 spells CASSQAYYEQYF. The CDR3 DNA follows: TGTGCCAGCAGTCAAGCCTACTACGAGCAGTACTTC.

The sample holds a few counts of this clonotype. The chain is built from TRBV28 and TRBJ1-5; 7 bases fit TRBD1. The V gene end was trimmed by 8 bases and the J gene end by 2 bases; junction bases not matched to a gene: 6. This CDR3 spans 14 amino acids. Germline assignment: CDR1 MDHEN and CDR2 SYDVKM. The CDR3: CASRQGGRNQPQHF. CDR3 nucleotides: TGTGCCAGCCGGCAGGGGGGACGCAATCAGCCCCAGCATTTT.

The chain links TRBV15 to TRBJ2-6; TRBD2 matches at 13 bases. Trimming removed 3 bases from V and 0 bases from J; junction bases left unmatched: 5. The CDR3 spans 19 residues. Germline V gene lookup returns CDR1 LNHNV and CDR2 YYDKDF (reference sequence). CDR3 sequence reads: CATSSRTSGGRSGANVLTF. In DNA form, the CDR3 reads TGTGCCACCAGCAGTCGGACTAGCGGGGGCCGCTCTGGGGCCAACGTCCTGACTTTC.

This clonotype was counted many times. This chain uses TRBV30 with TRBJ2-1; 10 bases map to TRBD1. Germline V gene data show CDR1 as GTSNPN and CDR2 as SVGIG (reference sequence). V lost 2 bases and J lost 6; bases outside the gene matches: 4. CDR3 length: 14 residues. The CDR3 coding sequence is TGTGCCTGGAGTCTAGGGACAGGGGTCAATGAGCAGTTCTTC. Translating it yields CAWSLGTGVNEQFF.